This T cell receptor (beta chain) was recovered during a study of tumor-infiltrating lymphocytes in primary liver carcinoma. Study-wide points: A small share of top clones, only about 8-25%, was found in all five tumor regions.

Notes on this clonotype: No antigen is known for it. A much larger clone sits a single nucleotide away, making a read error possible.

A constant-region primer primed TCR beta cDNA synthesis from 400 to 550 ng of total RNA. Slightly modified ARM-PCR served as the procedure for the TCR beta libraries. These libraries came from three rounds of nested multiplex PCR. Running roughly 10 cycles apiece, the first two PCR rounds relied on TRBV1-TRBV30 forward primers together with a C-beta reverse primer. MiXCR was run by TCRdb on the multiplex PCR reads, yielding one entry per CDR3 protein. The sample lists approximately 110,000 distinct CDR3 sequences; around two thirds were seen once. Trimming cost V 1 base and J 7 bases, with 15 bases left between them. The length of the CDR3 is 15 residues. Each 20-30 mg portion of unsorted bulk tissue served as the source for co-extraction of RNA and DNA.

The receptor comes from a woman aged 55-75 years with primary liver carcinoma and hepatitis B virus infection. The sample consisted of liver tumor tissue from sampling region 1. Subset indicated: tumor region T1, superior pole. This rearrangement joins TRBV12-3 or TRBV12-4 to TRBJ2-3; a weak D match, TRBD2 (6 bases). The CDR3, as DNA: TGTGCCAGCAGTTTAGGGAACAGTGCGGGAAATACGCAGTATTTT. The encoded protein is CASSLGNSAGNTQYF.